Listed below are T cell receptor beta chains from one sample, sequenced in a study of shared clonotypes between healthy human individuals. Sequencing was performed with immunoSEQ multiplex PCR; in TCRdb, only in-frame clones are kept and a portion is missing. The profile covers fewer than 1.4 million clones, with roughly 74% appearing a single time and roughly 0.62% taken by the ten largest. The sample taken for sequencing was memory CD4+ T cells from PBMCs. The receptor set was obtained from a man in his late teens or twenties in good health. Some clones in this sample may be carry-over from other donors' samples. Each CDR3 is given with its conserved first and last residue. D genes are given only for firm matches. Only some rows state a clone size, as once, few, many or a class for expanded clones.

clone_size	d_call	v_call	j_call	cdr3_aa	cdr3_nt
.	.	TRBV5-1	TRBJ2-7	CASSFDRSYEQYF	TGCGCCAGCAGCTTTGATCGATCCTACGAGCAGTACTTC
.	.	TRBV5-1	TRBJ1-3	CASSLGTQGNTIYF	TGCGCCAGCAGCTTGGGGACACAGGGAAACACCATATATTTT
.	.	TRBV10-3	TRBJ1-3	CAISEWGSSGNTIYF	TGTGCCATCAGTGAGTGGGGGTCCTCTGGAAACACCATATATTTT
.	.	TRBV7-2	TRBJ1-2	CASSLWLQGYGYTF	TGTGCCAGCAGCTTATGGTTACAGGGTTATGGCTACACCTTC
.	.	TRBV20-1	TRBJ2-5	CSAWWGETQYF	TGCAGTGCTTGGTGGGGAGAGACCCAGTACTTC
.	.	TRBV9	TRBJ1-1	CASSAGTNTEAFF	TGTGCCAGCAGCGCGGGAACGAACACTGAAGCTTTCTTT
.	.	TRBV2	TRBJ2-3	CASSEVQVGTDTQYF	TGTGCCAGCAGTGAAGTCCAGGTCGGCACAGATACGCAGTATTTT
once	TRBD1	TRBV29-1	TRBJ2-7	CSVRTGPWEQYF	TGCAGCGTTCGGACAGGCCCTTGGGAGCAGTACTTC
once	.	TRBV28	TRBJ2-7	CASSLRSMEQYF	TGTGCCAGCAGTCTGAGGTCGATGGAGCAGTACTTC
.	TRBD1	TRBV6-1	TRBJ1-5	CASSPGQGRDQPQHF	TGTGCCAGCAGCCCCGGACAGGGGAGAGATCAGCCCCAGCATTTT
.	.	TRBV5-1	TRBJ2-7	CASSLSPVSGTYEQYF	TGCGCCAGCAGCCTTTCGCCGGTTAGCGGAACCTACGAGCAGTACTTC
.	.	TRBV30	TRBJ1-1	CAWSGLAVEAFF	TGTGCCTGGAGTGGCCTCGCGGTCGAAGCTTTCTTT
.	.	TRBV11-2	TRBJ1-1	CASSLDAGRGAFF	TGTGCCAGCAGCTTAGACGCAGGGCGGGGCGCTTTCTTT
.	.	TRBV4-3	TRBJ1-3	CASSQSHGPYSGNTIYF	TGCGCCAGCAGCCAATCCCATGGGCCTTACTCTGGAAACACCATATATTTT
.	TRBD2	TRBV5-1	TRBJ2-3	CASSSELAGGGTDTQYF	TGCGCCAGCAGCTCGGAACTAGCGGGAGGAGGCACAGATACGCAGTATTTT
few	TRBD1	TRBV18	TRBJ1-1	CASSLGTGSSTEAFF	TGTGCCAGCTCACTAGGGACAGGGTCGAGTACTGAAGCTTTCTTT
.	.	TRBV5-7	TRBJ1-4	CASSQEGFEKLFF	TGTGCCAGCAGCCAGGAGGGATTTGAAAAACTGTTTTTT
.	TRBD1	TRBV7-2	TRBJ2-1	CASSRGTDNEQFF	TGTGCCAGCAGCCGTGGGACAGACAATGAGCAGTTCTTC
.	TRBD1	TRBV5-6	TRBJ1-5	CASSLMVGTGAGQPQHF	TGTGCCAGCAGCTTGATGGTTGGGACAGGGGCGGGTCAGCCCCAGCATTTT
.	TRBD1	TRBV18	TRBJ2-2	CASSPRGTGSSAGELFF	TGTGCCAGCTCACCAAGGGGGACAGGCAGTTCCGCCGGGGAGCTGTTTTTT
few	TRBD1	TRBV30	TRBJ1-2	CAWTEIDRAWGGYTF	TGTGCCTGGACCGAAATCGACAGGGCATGGGGAGGCTACACCTTC
.	.	TRBV9	TRBJ2-7	CASSVGFHYGAGSYEQYF	TGTGCCAGCAGCGTAGGTTTCCACTACGGGGCGGGATCCTACGAGCAGTACTTC
.	.	TRBV30	TRBJ1-1	CAWTFTWGTEAFF	TGTGCCTGGACCTTCACGTGGGGAACTGAAGCTTTCTTT
many	TRBD2	TRBV29-1	TRBJ2-1	CSVEGTGTSYNEQFF	TGCAGCGTTGAAGGAACAGGGACTAGCTACAATGAGCAGTTCTTC
once	.	TRBV2	TRBJ1-2	CASNDRGPGYGYTF	TGTGCCAGCAATGACCGGGGGCCGGGCTATGGCTACACCTTC